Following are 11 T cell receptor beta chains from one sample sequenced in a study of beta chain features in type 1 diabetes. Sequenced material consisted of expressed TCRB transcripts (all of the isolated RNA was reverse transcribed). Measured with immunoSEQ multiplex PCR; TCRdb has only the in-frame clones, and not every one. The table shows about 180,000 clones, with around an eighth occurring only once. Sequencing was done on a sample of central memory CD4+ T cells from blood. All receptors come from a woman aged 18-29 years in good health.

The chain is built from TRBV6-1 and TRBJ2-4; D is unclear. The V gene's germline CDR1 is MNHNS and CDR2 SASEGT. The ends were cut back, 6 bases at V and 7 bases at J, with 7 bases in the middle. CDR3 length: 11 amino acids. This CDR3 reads CASSGENIQYF. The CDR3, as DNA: TGTGCCAGCAGCGGAGAGAACATTCAGTACTTC.

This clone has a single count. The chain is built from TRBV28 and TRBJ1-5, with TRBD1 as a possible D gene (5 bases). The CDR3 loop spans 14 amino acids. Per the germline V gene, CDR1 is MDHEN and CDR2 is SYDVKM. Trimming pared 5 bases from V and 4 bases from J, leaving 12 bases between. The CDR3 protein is CASSVTQGNQPQHF. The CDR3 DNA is TGTGCCAGCAGTGTGACCCAGGGTAATCAGCCCCAGCATTTT.

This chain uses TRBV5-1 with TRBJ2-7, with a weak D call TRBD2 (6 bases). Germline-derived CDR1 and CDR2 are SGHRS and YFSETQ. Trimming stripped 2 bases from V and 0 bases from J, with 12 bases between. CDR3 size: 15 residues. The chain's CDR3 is CASSFGLTGSYEQYF. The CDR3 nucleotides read TGCGCCAGCAGCTTCGGACTAACCGGCTCCTACGAGCAGTACTTC.

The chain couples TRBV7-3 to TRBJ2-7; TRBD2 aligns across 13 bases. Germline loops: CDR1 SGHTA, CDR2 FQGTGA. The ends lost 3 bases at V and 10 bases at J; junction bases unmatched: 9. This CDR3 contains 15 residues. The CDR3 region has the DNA TGTGCCAGCAGCTTCGGCGGACTAGCGGGAGACCGTCAGTACTTC. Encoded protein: CASSFGGLAGDRQYF.

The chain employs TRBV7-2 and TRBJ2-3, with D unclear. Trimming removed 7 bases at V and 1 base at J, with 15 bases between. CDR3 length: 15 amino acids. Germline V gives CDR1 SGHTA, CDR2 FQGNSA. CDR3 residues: CASNSMATGTDTQYF. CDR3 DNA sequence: TGTGCCAGCAACTCAATGGCTACAGGCACAGATACGCAGTATTTT.

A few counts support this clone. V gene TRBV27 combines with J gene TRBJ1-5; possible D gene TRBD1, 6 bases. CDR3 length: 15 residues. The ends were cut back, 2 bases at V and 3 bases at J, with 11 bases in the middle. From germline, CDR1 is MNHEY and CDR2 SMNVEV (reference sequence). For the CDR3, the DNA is TGTGCCAGCAGTTTAGCAGGGGCCTACAATCAGCCCCAGCATTTT. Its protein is CASSLAGAYNQPQHF.

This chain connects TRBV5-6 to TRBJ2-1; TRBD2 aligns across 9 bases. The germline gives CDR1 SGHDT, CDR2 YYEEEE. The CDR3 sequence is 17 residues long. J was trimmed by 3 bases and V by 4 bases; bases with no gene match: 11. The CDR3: CASSPREGGRVYNEQFF. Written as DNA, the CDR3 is TGTGCCAGCAGCCCGCGGGAGGGCGGGAGGGTCTACAATGAGCAGTTCTTC.

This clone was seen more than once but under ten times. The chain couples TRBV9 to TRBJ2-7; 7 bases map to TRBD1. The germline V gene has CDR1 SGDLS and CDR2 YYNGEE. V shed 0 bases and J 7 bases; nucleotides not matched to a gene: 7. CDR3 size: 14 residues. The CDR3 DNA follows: TGTGCCAGCAGCGTAGTAAGTCAGGGGGTGGAGCAGTACTTC. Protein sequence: CASSVVSQGVEQYF.

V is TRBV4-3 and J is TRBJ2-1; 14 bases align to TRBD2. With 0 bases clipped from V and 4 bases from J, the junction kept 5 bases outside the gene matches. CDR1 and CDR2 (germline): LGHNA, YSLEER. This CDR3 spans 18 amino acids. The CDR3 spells CASSQETGTSGSYNEQFF. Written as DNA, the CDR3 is TGCGCCAGCAGCCAAGAGACGGGGACTAGCGGGAGTTACAATGAGCAGTTCTTC.

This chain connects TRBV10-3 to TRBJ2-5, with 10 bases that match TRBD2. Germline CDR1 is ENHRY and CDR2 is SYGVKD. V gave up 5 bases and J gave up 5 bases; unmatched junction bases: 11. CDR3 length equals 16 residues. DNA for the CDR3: TGTGCCATCAGTAAAGAATTAGCGGGAGGCGGGGAGACCCAGTACTTC. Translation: CAISKELAGGGETQYF.

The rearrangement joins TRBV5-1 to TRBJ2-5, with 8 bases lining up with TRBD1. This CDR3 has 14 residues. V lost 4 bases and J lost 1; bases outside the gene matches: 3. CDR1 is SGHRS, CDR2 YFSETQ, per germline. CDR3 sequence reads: CASSARGLQETQYF. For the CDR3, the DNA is TGCGCCAGCAGCGCCAGGGGGCTCCAAGAGACCCAGTACTTC.